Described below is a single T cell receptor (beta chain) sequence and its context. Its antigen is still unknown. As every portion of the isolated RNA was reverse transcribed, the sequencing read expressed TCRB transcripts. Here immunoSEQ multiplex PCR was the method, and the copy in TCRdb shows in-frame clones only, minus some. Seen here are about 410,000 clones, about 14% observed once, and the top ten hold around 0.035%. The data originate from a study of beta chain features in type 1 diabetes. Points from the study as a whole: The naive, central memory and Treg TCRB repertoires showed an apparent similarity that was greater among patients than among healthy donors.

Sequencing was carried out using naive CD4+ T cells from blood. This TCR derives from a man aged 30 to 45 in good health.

The CDR3 here is CASSYAGDHGYTF. The CDR3 coding sequence is TGTGCCAGCAGTTACGCAGGAGACCATGGCTACACCTTC. The chain joins TRBV6-5 to TRBJ1-2; D gene ambiguous. The V gene lost 2 bases and the J gene lost 6 bases, with 10 bases spanning the gap. The CDR3 sequence is 13 residues long. Germline-derived CDR1 and CDR2 are MNHEY and SVGAGI.